This is a list of T cell receptor beta chains from one sample in a study of blood T cell repertoires in COVID-19. The repertoire was sequenced with immunoSEQ multiplex PCR; TCRdb's copy has only in-frame clones and lacks some. Counted here are 250,000 to 350,000 clones, almost 90% occurring once; the ten biggest clones make up around 4.4%. Material for sequencing was PBMCs or T cells enriched from blood (not recorded which). These receptors were collected from a woman aged 18-29 years with acute COVID-19. Both conserved end residues are part of each CDR3. The D gene is left open where the match is weak. The size of a clone is reported for some rows only, either as once, few or many, or as a class for expanded clones.

>NA|TRBJ1-1|NA|TRBV29-1
TGCAGCGGGGGCTCACAAACCGTCGAAGCTTTCTTT
CSGGSQTVEAFF
>NA|TRBJ2-7|NA|TRBV29-1
TGCAGCGTTAAGAAGGCGGGCTACGAGCAGTACTTC
CSVKKAGYEQYF
>NA|TRBJ1-1|NA|TRBV5-1
TGCGCCAGCAGCTCCCGGGGACACAAGAACACTGAAGCTTTCTTT
CASSSRGHKNTEAFF
>NA|TRBJ1-3|NA|TRBV5-4
TGTGCCAGCAGCTTGGGGTCGGGAGGAAACACCATATATTTT
CASSLGSGGNTIYF
>once|TRBJ2-1|TRBD2|TRBV7-9
TGTGCCAGCAGCTTAGTAGCGGGAGGGAACAATGAGCAGTTCTTC
CASSLVAGGNNEQFF
>NA|TRBJ1-2|NA|TRBV7-2
TGTGCCAGCAGCCCGCGAGCGGGCGAGAATGGCTACACCTTC
CASSPRAGENGYTF
>NA|TRBJ1-5|TRBD1|TRBV18
TGTGCCAGCTCAAGACAGGGGGGGGATCAGCCCCAGCATTTT
CASSRQGGDQPQHF
>few|TRBJ2-3|NA|TRBV7-2
TGTGCCAGCAGTCTAATTCGAGGCACAGATACGCAGTATTTT
CASSLIRGTDTQYF
>NA|TRBJ1-1|TRBD1|TRBV7-2
TGTGCCAGCAGCGCATATCCCGGGACAGGTATGGCTTTCTTT
CASSAYPGTGMAFF
>NA|TRBJ2-7|NA|TRBV28
TGTGCCAGCAGTTTACCCTACAGGAGCTACGAGCAGTACTTC
CASSLPYRSYEQYF
>NA|TRBJ1-3|NA|TRBV19
TGTGCCAGTAGTATCCGGGTTCATTCTTATGAGAACACCATATATTTT
CASSIRVHSYENTIYF
>NA|TRBJ2-7|TRBD2|TRBV6-1
TGTGCCAGCAGTGAAGGGGGGGGAGCCTACGAGCAGTACTTC
CASSEGGGAYEQYF
>once|TRBJ1-1|TRBD1|TRBV7-8
TGTGCCAGCAGCCCCAGGGGGGCAGGGAACACTGAAGCTTTCTTT
CASSPRGAGNTEAFF
>NA|TRBJ1-5|NA|TRBV28
TGTGCCAGCAGTTTACCAGATAATCAGCCCCAGCATTTT
CASSLPDNQPQHF
>NA|TRBJ1-5|NA|TRBV19
TGTGCCAGTAGTATAGTTAATAGTAATCAGCCCCAGCATTTT
CASSIVNSNQPQHF
>NA|TRBJ1-4|NA|TRBV30
TGTGCCTGGAAGGGGACTCAAAACAATGAAAAACTGTTTTTT
CAWKGTQNNEKLFF
>NA|TRBJ2-7|TRBD1|TRBV7-8
TGTGCCAGCAGAGGTCACAGGGGGTACGAGCAGTACTTC
CASRGHRGYEQYF
>NA|TRBJ2-6|NA|TRBV19
TGTGCCAGTAGTATTGTAAAGCCTGGGGCCAACGTCCTGACTTTC
CASSIVKPGANVLTF
>few|TRBJ1-5|TRBD1|TRBV4-1
TGCGCCAGCAGCCATGACAGGGATCAGCCCCAGCATTTT
CASSHDRDQPQHF
>NA|TRBJ2-2|NA|TRBV7-9
TGTGCCAGCAGCCCACTAGCACGGGACGGGGAGCTGTTTTTT
CASSPLARDGELFF
>NA|TRBJ2-1|TRBD2|TRBV7-7
TGTGCTAGCAGCCCCGAGCGGGGTAAGGTCTCTGGGCAGTTCTTC
CASSPERGKVSGQFF
>NA|TRBJ1-1|NA|TRBV28
TGTGCCAGCAGCTCCCCAGGGAACACTGAAGCTTTCTTT
CASSSPGNTEAFF
>NA|TRBJ1-5|NA|TRBV6-5
TGTGCCAGCATACAAAACACGGGGAATCAGCCCCAGCATTTT
CASIQNTGNQPQHF
>NA|TRBJ1-6|TRBD1|TRBV4-2
TGTGCCAGCAGCCAAGAACACCGACAGGGTAATTCACCCCTCCACTTT
CASSQEHRQGNSPLHF
>NA|TRBJ2-7|NA|TRBV20-1
TGCAGTGCTAGTGTCGCATGGCCAGCGGCATCCTACGAGCAGTACTTC
CSASVAWPAASYEQYF
>NA|TRBJ1-2|TRBD1|TRBV28
TGTGCCAGCAGTTTATCCCCCTTGACAGGGCAGGGCTACACCTTC
CASSLSPLTGQGYTF
>NA|TRBJ2-7|TRBD2|TRBV15
TGTGCCACCAGCAGAGATCGGTTGGGCGGGAGAAGCGGTTACGAGCAGTACTTC
CATSRDRLGGRSGYEQYF